This T cell receptor (beta chain) is from a study of blood T cell repertoires in COVID-19. As for the study in general: Sites in the United States, Italy and Spain provided acute and convalescent COVID-19 samples. From T cells, B-cell-depleted T cells, or PBMCs came the material, which was cDNA or gDNA.

The CDR3 is 17 amino acids. The junction had 9 bases not matched to a gene; V was cut back by 2 bases and J by 4 bases. CDR1 and CDR2 (germline): SGDLS, YYNGEE. Clones were read by immunoSEQ multiplex PCR, and TCRdb kept only the in-frame ones, dropping some. Among roughly 54,000 clones, about 86% were seen once, and the ten largest hold approximately 6%. Seattle-derived patients entered the study during active infection and were followed longitudinally. Sequencing input: peripheral blood. This clonotype was obtained from a woman aged 55-69 years with COVID-19, enrolled during active disease. This chain connects TRBV9 to TRBJ2-6, with TRBD1 matching 7 bases. This chain's CDR3 is CASSVAGTASGANVLTF. The CDR3 DNA is TGTGCCAGCAGCGTCGCCGGGACAGCGTCGGGGGCCAACGTCCTGACTTTC.